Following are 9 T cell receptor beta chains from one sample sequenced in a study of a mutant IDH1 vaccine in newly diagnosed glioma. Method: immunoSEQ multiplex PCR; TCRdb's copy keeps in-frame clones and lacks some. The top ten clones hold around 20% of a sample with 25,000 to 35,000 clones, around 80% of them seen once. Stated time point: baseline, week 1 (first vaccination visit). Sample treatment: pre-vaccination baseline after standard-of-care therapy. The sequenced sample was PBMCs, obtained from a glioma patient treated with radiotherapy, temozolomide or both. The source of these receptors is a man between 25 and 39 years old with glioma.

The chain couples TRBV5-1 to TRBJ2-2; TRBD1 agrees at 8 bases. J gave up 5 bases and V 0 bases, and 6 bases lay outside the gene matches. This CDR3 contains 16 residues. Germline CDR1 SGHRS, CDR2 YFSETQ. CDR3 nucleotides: TGCGCCAGCAGCTTGGCAGGACAGGGTCAGACCGGGGAGCTGTTTTTT. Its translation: CASSLAGQGQTGELFF.

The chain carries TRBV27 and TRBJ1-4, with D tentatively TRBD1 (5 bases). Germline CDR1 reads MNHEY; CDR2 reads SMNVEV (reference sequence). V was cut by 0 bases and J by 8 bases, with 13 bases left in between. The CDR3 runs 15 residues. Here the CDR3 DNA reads TGTGCCAGCAGTTTATCGGCAGGGTGGAGGGAAAAACTGTTTTTT. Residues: CASSLSAGWREKLFF.

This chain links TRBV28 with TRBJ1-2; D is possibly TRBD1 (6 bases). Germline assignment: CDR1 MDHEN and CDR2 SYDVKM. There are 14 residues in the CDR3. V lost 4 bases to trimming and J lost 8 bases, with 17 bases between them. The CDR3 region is CASSSEHRVGGYTF. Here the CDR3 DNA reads TGTGCCAGCAGTTCGGAACACAGGGTCGGGGGCTACACCTTC.

The DNA for the CDR3 is TGTGCCAGCAGCTTGCAGAGTAATTCACCCCTCCACTTT. This sequence encodes CASSLQSNSPLHF. The chain combines TRBV5-8 with TRBJ1-6, with unresolved D. CDR3 size: 13 residues. Germline V lookup: CDR1 SGHTS, CDR2 YDEGEE. Deletions cut 1 base from V and 6 bases from J, with 5 bases between.

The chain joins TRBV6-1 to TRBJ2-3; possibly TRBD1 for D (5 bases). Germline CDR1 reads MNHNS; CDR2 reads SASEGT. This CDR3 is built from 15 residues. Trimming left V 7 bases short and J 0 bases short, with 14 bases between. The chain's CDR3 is CASTQRTHSTDTQYF. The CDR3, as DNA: TGTGCCAGCACCCAGAGGACACACAGCACAGATACGCAGTATTTT.

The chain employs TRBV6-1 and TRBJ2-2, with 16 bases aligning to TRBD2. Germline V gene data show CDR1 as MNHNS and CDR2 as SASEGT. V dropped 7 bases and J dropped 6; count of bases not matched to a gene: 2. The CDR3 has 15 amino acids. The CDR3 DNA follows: TGTGCCAGCAAGGGACTAGCGGGAGGGGCCGGGGAGCTGTTTTTT. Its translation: CASKGLAGGAGELFF.

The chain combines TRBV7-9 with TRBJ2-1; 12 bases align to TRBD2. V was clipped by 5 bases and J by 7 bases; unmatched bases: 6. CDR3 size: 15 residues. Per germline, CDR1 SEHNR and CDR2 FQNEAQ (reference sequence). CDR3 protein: CASSLPLAGGNEQFF. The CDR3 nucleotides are TGTGCCAGCAGCCTCCCCCTAGCGGGGGGGAATGAGCAGTTCTTC.

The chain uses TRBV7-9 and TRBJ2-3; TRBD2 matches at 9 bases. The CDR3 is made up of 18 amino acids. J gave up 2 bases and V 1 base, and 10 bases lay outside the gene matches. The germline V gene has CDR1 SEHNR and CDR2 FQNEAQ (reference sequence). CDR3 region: CASSLVGGGAIFTDTQYF. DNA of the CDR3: TGTGCCAGCAGCTTAGTAGGCGGGGGGGCCATCTTCACAGATACGCAGTATTTT.

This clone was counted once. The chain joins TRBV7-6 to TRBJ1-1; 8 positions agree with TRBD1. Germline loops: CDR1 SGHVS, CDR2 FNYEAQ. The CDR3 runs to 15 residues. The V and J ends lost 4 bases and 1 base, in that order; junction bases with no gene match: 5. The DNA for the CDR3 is TGTGCCAGCAGCTATCAGACAGGGGCGAACACTGAAGCTTTCTTT. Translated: CASSYQTGANTEAFF.